This paragraph reports one TCR beta chain. Its antigen is currently not known. Base-call qualities are not available, and no considerably larger clone is one nucleotide away. Trimming at the junction amounts to 0 bases on V and 6 bases on J, and the germline ends lie 15 bases apart. The germline V gene encodes CDR1 SGHRS and CDR2 YFSETQ. Its CDR3 holds 15 amino acids, cysteine through phenylalanine. Of the read, only the CDR3 DNA is kept; its 45 bases are in frame from base 1. The library was obtained by the immunoSEQ multiplex PCR assay. The table comes from immuneACCESS by way of TCRdb, which keeps in-frame sequences with V and J called. Part of the clones is missing from these tables; in studies checked, under half for an unresolved V gene and the rest for unknown reasons. This sample holds 35,000 to 45,000 clones; approximately 92% were observed only once. 1.3% of the sample is taken by the ten largest.

This entry belongs to a study of T cell changes during pregnancy in multiple sclerosis (dated by TCRdb to the late 2010s). Background on the whole study: In women with multiple sclerosis, the researchers looked at how the T cell repertoire shifted as pregnancy progressed.

The chain is assembled from TRBV5-1 and TRBJ1-2, with TRBD1 tentatively as D gene (5 bases match). The receptor was derived from a female donor with multiple sclerosis, enrolled in a pregnancy study. The sequencing input was peripheral blood. The DNA sequence is TGCGCCAGCAGCTTGGAAGGGGATCTTTGGAATGGCTACACCTTC. The resulting protein is CASSLEGDLWNGYTF. The entire variable domain, with the stretches around the CDR3 drawn from the reference TRBV5-1 and TRBJ1-2 proteins, is KAGVTQTPRYLIKTRGQQVTLSCSPISGHRSVSWYQQTPGQGLQFLFEYFSETQRNKGNFPGRFSGRQFSNSRSEMNVSTLELGDSALYLCASSLEGDLWNGYTFGSGTRLTVV.